The rows below give T cell receptor beta chains drawn from one sample of a study of OX40 agonist ivuxolimab in advanced cancers. Some clones are missing from TCRdb's copy, which holds only in-frame ones; the method was immunoSEQ multiplex PCR. Here the sample spans approximately 99,000 clones, approximately 93% being singletons. The sequences come from CD4+ or CD8+ T cells sorted from blood, collected in a trial of the OX40 agonist ivuxolimab. These receptor sequences come from an adult with an advanced solid tumor such as melanoma, head and neck, liver or kidney cancer. CDR3s include the opening cysteine and the closing phenylalanine or tryptophan. The D gene is left open where the match is weak. Some rows have no size entry. The others give once, few or many, or a class for an expanded clone.

J gene | D gene | clone size | V gene | CDR3 DNA | CDR3 protein
TRBJ1-5 | NA | NA | TRBV27 | TGTGCCAGCAGTTTCTTGGTAAATAGCAATCAGCCCCAGCATTTT | CASSFLVNSNQPQHF
TRBJ1-6 | TRBD1 | NA | TRBV7-8 | TGTGCCAGCAGCTTAGCGAGGGCAGGGGGCTTTTACTTT | CASSLARAGGFYF
TRBJ2-3 | NA | NA | TRBV28 | TGTGCCAGCAGTTTAAGTGGGATCCCCCGTACGCAGTATTTT | CASSLSGIPRTQYF
TRBJ1-1 | NA | NA | TRBV5-1 | TGCGCCAGCAGCCCCGGGCTTACCGGCGCTGAAGCTTTCTTT | CASSPGLTGAEAFF
TRBJ2-1 | TRBD2 | once | TRBV19 | TGTGCCAGTAGTAGGCTCGGCGGGGGGCTACTAAATGAGCAGTTCTTC | CASSRLGGGLLNEQFF
TRBJ2-1 | NA | NA | TRBV11-3 | TGTGCCAGCAGCTTAGATCGCCAGTACAATGAGCAGTTCTTC | CASSLDRQYNEQFF
TRBJ1-1 | NA | NA | TRBV7-9 | TGTGCCAGCAGCACCGCCTTAAGCGGGAACACTGAAGCTTTCTTT | CASSTALSGNTEAFF
TRBJ2-7 | NA | NA | TRBV28 | TGTGCCATGGGGGGCGCGACCAACGAGCAGTACTTC | CAMGGATNEQYF
TRBJ2-7 | TRBD2 | NA | TRBV30 | TGTGCCTGGAGTCTCCTGGGGCTAGCGGGAAGGGAAGCGCAGTACTTC | CAWSLLGLAGREAQYF
TRBJ2-7 | NA | few | TRBV28 | TGTGCCAGCAGACGACAGGACTCCTACGAGCAGTACTTC | CASRRQDSYEQYF
TRBJ1-2 | NA | NA | TRBV15 | TGTGCCACCAGCAGTTCCACAGGACTCTGGGGCTACACCTTC | CATSSSTGLWGYTF
TRBJ1-2 | NA | NA | TRBV4-1 | TGCGCCAGCAGTAGAGCCGGGACAACGAACTATGGCTACACCTTC | CASSRAGTTNYGYTF
TRBJ2-2 | TRBD1 | NA | TRBV5-1 | TGCGCCAGCAGCCCGGGACAGGGGACTGGGGAGCTGTTTTTT | CASSPGQGTGELFF
TRBJ2-5 | NA | NA | TRBV28 | TGTGCCACCGTAAAAGGACCAGAGAGGACCCAGTACTTC | CATVKGPERTQYF
TRBJ2-1 | TRBD2 | NA | TRBV9 | TGTGCCAGCAGCGCCACCGGGGGAGGGAGGGCCGAGGGCAATGAGCAGTTCTTC | CASSATGGGRAEGNEQFF
TRBJ1-2 | NA | NA | TRBV7-9 | TGTGCCAGCAGCTTAACCGTAGGAGCCGGCTATGGCTACACCTTC | CASSLTVGAGYGYTF
TRBJ1-1 | NA | NA | TRBV6-6 | TGTGCCAGCAGCCACCACTCCCGCGGGGAGAACACTGAAGCTTTCTTT | CASSHHSRGENTEAFF
TRBJ2-7 | NA | NA | TRBV7-2 | TGTGCCAGCAGCTTAGCCCCCCCGGGGGTCCTTCCCTACGAGCAGTACTTC | CASSLAPPGVLPYEQYF
TRBJ2-3 | NA | NA | TRBV6-1 | TGTGCCAGCAGTCAAAGCGCGCCCGCAGATACGCAGTATTTT | CASSQSAPADTQYF
TRBJ2-5 | NA | NA | TRBV7-8 | TGTGCCAGCAGCCCTAGACAGGAACAAGAGACCCAGTACTTC | CASSPRQEQETQYF
TRBJ2-7 | NA | NA | TRBV7-8 | TGTGCCAGCAGCTTAGGATATCGGGGGAGTGCCTACGAGCAGTACTTC | CASSLGYRGSAYEQYF
TRBJ1-2 | TRBD1 | NA | TRBV15 | TGTGCCACCAGCGGGGACAGAGCTAACTATGGCTACACCTTC | CATSGDRANYGYTF
TRBJ1-1 | NA | NA | TRBV29-1 | TGCAGCGTTCGCCGATCTGGGGGCACTGAAGCTTTCTTT | CSVRRSGGTEAFF
TRBJ2-6 | NA | NA | TRBV7-8 | TGTGCCAGCACCCCCCCTGCGAGGGGTTCTGGGGCCAACGTCCTGACTTTC | CASTPPARGSGANVLTF
TRBJ1-5 | NA | NA | TRBV7-2 | TGTGCCAGCAGCTTCCTCAATCAGCCCCAGCATTTT | CASSFLNQPQHF
TRBJ2-1 | NA | NA | TRBV30 | TGTGCCGGGACTTCCTCCTACAATGAGCAGTTCTTC | CAGTSSYNEQFF
TRBJ1-4 | NA | NA | TRBV6-5 | TGTGCCACGGGCCAGGGGCACGAAAAACTGTTTTTT | CATGQGHEKLFF
TRBJ1-4 | NA | NA | TRBV28 | TGTGCCAGCAGGGGGGCGCTTCGTGAAAAACTGTTTTTT | CASRGALREKLFF
TRBJ2-1 | TRBD1 | NA | TRBV5-6 | TGTGCCTCGGGACAGGGAGGTGAGCAGTTCTTC | CASGQGGEQFF
TRBJ2-3 | NA | NA | TRBV11-2 | TGTGCCAGCAGCTTAGGGATAGCCGGCGCAGATACGCAGTATTTT | CASSLGIAGADTQYF
TRBJ2-1 | NA | NA | TRBV11-2 | TGTGCCAGCAGCTTAGTCCCAACCGACAGCGGATCCTACAATGAGCAGTTCTTC | CASSLVPTDSGSYNEQFF
TRBJ1-1 | NA | NA | TRBV6-5 | TGTGCCAGCAGTCCCCAGACACAGCTGAACACTGAAGCTTTCTTT | CASSPQTQLNTEAFF
TRBJ2-1 | NA | NA | TRBV30 | TGTGCCTGGGTGGTCCACTACAATGAGCAGTTCTTC | CAWVVHYNEQFF
TRBJ2-5 | TRBD2 | NA | TRBV28 | TGTGCCAGCAGTTCAGGGGGACTAGCGGGGCAAGAGACCCAGTACTTC | CASSSGGLAGQETQYF
TRBJ1-1 | TRBD1 | NA | TRBV15 | TGTGCCACCAGAACTCGGCAGGGGGACACTGAAGCTTTCTTT | CATRTRQGDTEAFF
TRBJ2-4 | TRBD1 | NA | TRBV19 | TGTGCCAGTAGTATGACAGGGGTAGCCAAAAACATTCAGTACTTC | CASSMTGVAKNIQYF
TRBJ2-1 | TRBD1 | NA | TRBV18 | TGTGCCAGCTCACCGTCGACAGGGGCGATCAATGAGCAGTTCTTC | CASSPSTGAINEQFF
TRBJ1-2 | NA | NA | TRBV28 | TGTGCCAGCACCCCAGGAGATAACTATGGCTACACCTTC | CASTPGDNYGYTF
TRBJ1-2 | NA | NA | TRBV27 | TGTGCCAGCAGTTTATCTGGGAAAGGGAGCTATGGCTACACCTTC | CASSLSGKGSYGYTF
TRBJ2-7 | TRBD2 | NA | TRBV7-2 | TGTGCCAGCAGCTTAACCTTCAGTCGGCTAGCGGGAACCTACGAGCAGTACTTC | CASSLTFSRLAGTYEQYF
TRBJ2-4 | TRBD2 | NA | TRBV7-2 | TGTGCCAGCAGCCCGCCGACTAGCGGGGGGAAGGATTTC | CASSPPTSGGKDF
TRBJ2-7 | NA | NA | TRBV9 | TGTGCCAGCAGCAAGGACCAATACGAGCAGTACTTC | CASSKDQYEQYF
TRBJ1-1 | NA | few | TRBV27 | TGTGCCAGCAGTGACGGATGGAACACTGAAGCTTTCTTT | CASSDGWNTEAFF
TRBJ2-3 | TRBD2 | NA | TRBV13 | TGTGCCAGCAGCTTAGATCCTAGCGGGAGGTTGGCAGATACGCAGTATTTT | CASSLDPSGRLADTQYF
TRBJ2-3 | TRBD2 | NA | TRBV11-3 | TGTGCCAGCAGCATAGCGGGGGGGCGTACAGATACGCAGTATTTT | CASSIAGGRTDTQYF
TRBJ2-7 | NA | few | TRBV27 | TGTGCCAGCAGTCCACAAAATATACCCGGCGAGCAGTACTTC | CASSPQNIPGEQYF
TRBJ1-1 | NA | few | TRBV10-3 | TGTGCCATCAGCCGGGACACGAACACTGAAGCTTTCTTT | CAISRDTNTEAFF
TRBJ2-3 | NA | once | TRBV5-4 | TGTGCCAGCAGCTTGTCAGGGGACACAGATACGCAGTATTTT | CASSLSGDTDTQYF
TRBJ1-1 | TRBD1 | NA | TRBV27 | TGTGCCAGCAGCGGGATTGGGACAGAGAACACTGAAGCTTTCTTT | CASSGIGTENTEAFF
TRBJ1-5 | NA | NA | TRBV4-2 | TGTGCCAGCAGCCAAGATGGAGGCAGAAATCAGCCCCAGCATTTT | CASSQDGGRNQPQHF
TRBJ1-2 | NA | once | TRBV6-4 | TGTGCCAGCAGTGACTCAGGGTCCTATGGCTACACCTTC | CASSDSGSYGYTF